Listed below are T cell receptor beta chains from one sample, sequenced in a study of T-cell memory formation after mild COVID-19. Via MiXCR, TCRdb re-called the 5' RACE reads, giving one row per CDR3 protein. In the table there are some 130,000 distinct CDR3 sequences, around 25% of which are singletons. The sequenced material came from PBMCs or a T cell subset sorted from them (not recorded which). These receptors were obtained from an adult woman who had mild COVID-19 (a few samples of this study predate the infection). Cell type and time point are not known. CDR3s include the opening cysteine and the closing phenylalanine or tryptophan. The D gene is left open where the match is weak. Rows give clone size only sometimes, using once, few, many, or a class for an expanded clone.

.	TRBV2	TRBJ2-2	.	TGTGCCAGCAGTACCCCCGTAGTTAGGGGCGGCACCGGGGAGCTGTTTTTT	CASSTPVVRGGTGELFF
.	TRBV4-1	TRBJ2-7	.	TGCGCCAGCAGCCAAGCTCGGACAGAAGCCTACGAGCAGTACTTC	CASSQARTEAYEQYF
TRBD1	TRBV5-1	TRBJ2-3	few	TGCGCCAGCAGTCGCCAACCGATTCGACAGGGGGCTAGCACAGATACGCAGTATTTT	CASSRQPIRQGASTDTQYF
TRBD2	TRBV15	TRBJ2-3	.	TGTGCCACCTCCTCAGGGTGGGCTAGCGGGAGGCCCCGTACGCAGTATTTT	CATSSGWASGRPRTQYF
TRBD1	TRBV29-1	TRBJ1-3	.	TGCAGCGTTGTGACAGGGAACGGAAACACCATATATTTT	CSVVTGNGNTIYF
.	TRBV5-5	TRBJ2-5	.	TGTGCCAGCAGCTTTTTTGGTAACCAAGAGACCCAGTACTTC	CASSFFGNQETQYF
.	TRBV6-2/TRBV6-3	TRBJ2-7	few	TGTGCCAGCAGTTACGGGGCACACGAGCAGTACTTC	CASSYGAHEQYF
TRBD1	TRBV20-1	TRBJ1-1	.	TGCAGTGCTCGCGCCGGGACAGGGGGCACTGAAGCTTTCTTT	CSARAGTGGTEAFF
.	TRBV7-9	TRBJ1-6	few	TGTGCCAGCAGCTTCCCTTCTAATTCACCCCTCCACTTT	CASSFPSNSPLHF
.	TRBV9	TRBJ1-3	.	TGTGCCAGCAGCGTAGACGGAGGGTCTGGAAACACCATATATTTT	CASSVDGGSGNTIYF
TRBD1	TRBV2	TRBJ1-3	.	TGTGCCAGCCAAACCCAGACAGGGCCCGCTGGAAACACCATATATTTT	CASQTQTGPAGNTIYF
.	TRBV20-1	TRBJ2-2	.	TGCAGTGCTAGCTTAGGGGGCACCGGGGAGCTGTTTTTT	CSASLGGTGELFF